The clone carrying this T cell receptor (beta chain) was seen a handful of times. Its antigen remains unidentified. The source of the sample is a study of CD8 T cells in ankylosing spondylitis. Study findings and constraints: Clones linked to disease were reported to show significant enrichment in matched ankylosing spondylitis synovial fluid. Prior literature has documented some motif variants in synovial fluid and blood from reactive arthritis.

The germline V gene has CDR1 SGDLS and CDR2 YYNGEE. The CDR3 sequence is 12 residues long. V lost 3 bases, J lost 4 bases, and 7 bases lay in between. TCRdb analysed the 5' RACE reads with MiXCR anew, one entry per CDR3 protein. Of about 400,000 distinct CDR3 sequences listed, 20% to 25% are singletons. The clonotype was recovered from a male donor with ankylosing spondylitis or in good health (not recorded which). This chain uses TRBV9 with TRBJ2-5; D uncertain. Sequencing was carried out using blood, either unsorted or a sorted T cell fraction (not recorded which). The CDR3 is CASSGLRETQYF. CDR3 DNA: TGTGCCAGCAGCGGCCTACGAGAGACCCAGTACTTC. Looking up the rest from reference TRBV9 and TRBJ2-5 gives the full variable domain: DSGVTQTPKHLITATGQRVTLRCSPRSGDLSVYWYQQSLDQGLQFLIQYYNGEERAKGNILERFSAQQFPDLHSELNLSSLELGDSALYFCASSGLRETQYFGPGTRLLVL.